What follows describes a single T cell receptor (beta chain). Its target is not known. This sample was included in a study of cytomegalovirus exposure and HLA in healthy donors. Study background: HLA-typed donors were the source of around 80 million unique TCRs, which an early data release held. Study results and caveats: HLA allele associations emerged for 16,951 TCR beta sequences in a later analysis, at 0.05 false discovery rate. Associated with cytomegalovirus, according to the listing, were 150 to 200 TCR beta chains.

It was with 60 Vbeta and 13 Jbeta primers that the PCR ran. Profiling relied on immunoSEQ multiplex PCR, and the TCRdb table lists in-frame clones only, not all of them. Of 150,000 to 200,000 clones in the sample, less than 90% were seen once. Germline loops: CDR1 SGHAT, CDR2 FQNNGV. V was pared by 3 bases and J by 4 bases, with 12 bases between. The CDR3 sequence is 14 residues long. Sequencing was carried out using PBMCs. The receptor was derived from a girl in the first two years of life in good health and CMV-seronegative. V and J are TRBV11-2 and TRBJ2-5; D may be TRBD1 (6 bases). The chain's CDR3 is CASSLRGFGETQYF. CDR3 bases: TGTGCCAGCAGCTTGAGGGGGTTCGGAGAGACCCAGTACTTC. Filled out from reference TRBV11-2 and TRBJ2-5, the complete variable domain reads EAGVAQSPRYKIIEKRQSVAFWCNPISGHATLYWYQQILGQGPKLLIQFQNNGVVDDSQLPKDRFSAERLKGVDSTLKIQPAKLEDSAVYLCASSLRGFGETQYFGPGTRLLVL.